This T cell receptor beta chain was identified during a study of blood T cell repertoires in COVID-19. For the study at large: The study drew acute and convalescent COVID-19 samples from the United States, Italy and Spain. Nucleic acid was either cDNA or gDNA, and it came from T cells, B-cell-depleted T cells, or PBMCs.

The CDR3 contains 15 residues. The germline CDR1 and CDR2 sequences are MDHEN and SYDVKM. V lost 10 bases, J lost 6 bases, and 13 bases stayed unmatched. Here immunoSEQ multiplex PCR was the method, and the copy in TCRdb shows in-frame clones only, minus some. The sample holds approximately 240,000 clones; approximately 86% are singletons and the top ten take roughly 5%. The chain has TRBV28 and TRBJ1-4; 8 bases are shared with TRBD1. Sequencing was done on a sample of peripheral blood. The origin of this receptor is a human donor in a cohort sampled during active COVID-19. The CDR3 DNA is TGTGCCACCAAAAAGGACAGGGTTCGAGATGAAAAACTGTTTTTT. Protein: CATKKDRVRDEKLFF.